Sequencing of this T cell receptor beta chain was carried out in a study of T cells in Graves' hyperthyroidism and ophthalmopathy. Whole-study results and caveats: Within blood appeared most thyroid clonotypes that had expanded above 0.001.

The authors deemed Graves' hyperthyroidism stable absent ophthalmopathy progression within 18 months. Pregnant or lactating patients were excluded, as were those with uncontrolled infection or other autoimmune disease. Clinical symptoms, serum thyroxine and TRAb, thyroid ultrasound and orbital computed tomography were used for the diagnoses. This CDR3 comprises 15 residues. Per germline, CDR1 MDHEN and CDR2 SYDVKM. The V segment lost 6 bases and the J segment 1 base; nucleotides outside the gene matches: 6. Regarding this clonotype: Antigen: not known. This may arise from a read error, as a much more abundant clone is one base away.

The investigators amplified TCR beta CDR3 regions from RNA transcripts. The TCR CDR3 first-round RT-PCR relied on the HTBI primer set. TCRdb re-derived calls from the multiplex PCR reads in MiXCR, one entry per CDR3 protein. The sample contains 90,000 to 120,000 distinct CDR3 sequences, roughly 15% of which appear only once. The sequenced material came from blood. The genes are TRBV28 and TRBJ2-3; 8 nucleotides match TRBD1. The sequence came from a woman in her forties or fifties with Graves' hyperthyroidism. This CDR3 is CASSRQGIGTDTQYF. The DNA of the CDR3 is TGTGCCAGCAGCCGACAGGGGATTGGCACAGATACGCAGTATTTT.